This TCR beta chain was sequenced for a study of Ad26.COV2.S vaccination and SARS-CoV-2 variants. In the study overall: The COV1001 Ad26.COV2.S trial arm included the donor.

This clone appeared once. Specified treatment: some 20 received Ad26.COV2.S at low or high dose, single or two shots; about 5 received placebo; per-sample allocation not given. Sample collection was performed on day 63 after the first vaccine or placebo injection. Measured with immunoSEQ multiplex PCR; TCRdb has only the in-frame clones, and not every one. This sample carries more than 300,000 clones, about nine tenths of them seen once, and the ten largest clones take around 6.1%. Germline loops: CDR1 LNHDA, CDR2 SQIVND (reference sequence). The CDR3 is 14 amino acids. V was cut by 3 bases and J by 1 base, with 9 bases left in between.

The chain couples TRBV19 to TRBJ1-1; D perhaps matches TRBD1 (6 bases). Sequenced here: peripheral blood, sampled in a trial of Ad26.COV2.S vaccine versus placebo. The origin of this receptor is a person between 18 and 60 years old who received the Ad26.COV2.S COVID-19 vaccine or a placebo. Written as DNA, the CDR3 is TGTGCCAGTAGTATCAAACAGGGGAACACTGAAGCTTTCTTT. Amino acid sequence: CASSIKQGNTEAFF. Looking up the rest from reference TRBV19 and TRBJ1-1 gives the full variable domain: DGGITQSPKYLFRKEGQNVTLSCEQNLNHDAMYWYRQDPGQGLRLIYYSQIVNDFQKGDIAEGYSVSREKKESFPLTVTSAQKNPTAFYLCASSIKQGNTEAFFGQGTRLTVV.